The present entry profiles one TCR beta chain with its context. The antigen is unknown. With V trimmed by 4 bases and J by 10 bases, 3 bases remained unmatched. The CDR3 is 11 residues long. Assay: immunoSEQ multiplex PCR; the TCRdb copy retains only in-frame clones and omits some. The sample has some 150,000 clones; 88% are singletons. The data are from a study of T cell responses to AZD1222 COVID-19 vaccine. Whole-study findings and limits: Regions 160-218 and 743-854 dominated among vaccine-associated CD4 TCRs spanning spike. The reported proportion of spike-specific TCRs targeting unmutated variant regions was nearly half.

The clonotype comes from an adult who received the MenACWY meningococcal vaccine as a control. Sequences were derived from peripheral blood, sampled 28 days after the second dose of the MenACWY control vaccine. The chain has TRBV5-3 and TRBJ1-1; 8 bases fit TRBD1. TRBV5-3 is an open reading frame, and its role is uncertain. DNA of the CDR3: TGTGCCAGAAGCGTGACAGGGGCAGCTTTCTTT. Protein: CARSVTGAAFF.